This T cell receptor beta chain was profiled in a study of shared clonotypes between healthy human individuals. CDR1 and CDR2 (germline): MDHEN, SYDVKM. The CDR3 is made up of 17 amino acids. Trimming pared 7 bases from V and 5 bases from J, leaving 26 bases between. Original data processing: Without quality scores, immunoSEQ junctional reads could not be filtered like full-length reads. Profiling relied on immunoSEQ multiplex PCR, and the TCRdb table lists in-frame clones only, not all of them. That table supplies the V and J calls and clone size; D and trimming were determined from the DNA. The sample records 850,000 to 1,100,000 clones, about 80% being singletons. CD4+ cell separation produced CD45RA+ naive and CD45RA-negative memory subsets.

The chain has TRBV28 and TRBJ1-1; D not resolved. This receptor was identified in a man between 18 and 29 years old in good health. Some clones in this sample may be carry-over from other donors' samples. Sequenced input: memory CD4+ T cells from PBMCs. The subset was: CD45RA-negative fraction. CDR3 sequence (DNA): TGTGCCAGCAATGTCGAGTTAGGAGCCGACGTTGGTACTGAAGCTTTCTTT. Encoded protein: CASNVELGADVGTEAFF.